These 3 T cell receptor beta chains share one sample of origin, sequenced in a study of CD8 T cells in ankylosing spondylitis (dated by TCRdb to between 2016 and 2019). Libraries were constructed by 5' RACE. Sequencing relied on an Illumina HiSeq 2500. TCRdb trimmed the raw reads at Q25, called clones with MiXCR and kept productive beta chains. Each entry is one CDR3 protein sequence, shown with its most common DNA and genes. The sample table records around 330,000 distinct CDR3 sequences; around 10% of these occur just once. 9.1% of the sample is held by the ten biggest clonotypes. What was sequenced was blood, either unsorted or a sorted T cell fraction (not recorded which). The receptors here all came from a female donor with ankylosing spondylitis or in good health (not recorded which).

Many counts were recorded for this clonotype. V gene TRBV25-1 combines with J gene TRBJ2-7, with D maybe TRBD1 (6 bases). In germline, CDR1 is MGHDK, CDR2 SYGVNS. The V and J ends lost 1 base and 8 bases respectively, with 24 bases between them. CDR3 length: 17 amino acids. CDR3 sequence: CASSELVSGQRRLKQYF. As DNA, the CDR3 is TGTGCCAGCAGTGAATTGGTTTCCGGACAGCGGAGACTCAAGCAGTACTTC.

The rearrangement joins TRBV5-1 to TRBJ2-1; 10 bases map to TRBD2. Germline CDR1 is SGHRS and CDR2 is YFSETQ. The CDR3 extends over 14 amino acids. The ends lost 10 bases at V and 7 bases at J; junction bases unmatched: 11. CDR3 DNA: TGCGCCTCCCGAGGACTAGCGGCACCAAATGAGCAGTTCTTC. Translation gives CASRGLAAPNEQFF.

This clonotype has ten or more counts. The chain links TRBV20-1 to TRBJ2-7, with 8 nucleotides matching TRBD1. The CDR3 is made up of 14 amino acids. The V and J ends lost 0 bases and 2 bases, in that order; junction bases with no gene match: 3. Germline lookup yields CDR1 DFQATT and CDR2 SNEGSKA (reference sequence). The CDR3, as DNA: TGCAGTGCTAGAGACCTACAGGGGGCCTACGAGCAGTACTTC. Translated, it gives CSARDLQGAYEQYF.